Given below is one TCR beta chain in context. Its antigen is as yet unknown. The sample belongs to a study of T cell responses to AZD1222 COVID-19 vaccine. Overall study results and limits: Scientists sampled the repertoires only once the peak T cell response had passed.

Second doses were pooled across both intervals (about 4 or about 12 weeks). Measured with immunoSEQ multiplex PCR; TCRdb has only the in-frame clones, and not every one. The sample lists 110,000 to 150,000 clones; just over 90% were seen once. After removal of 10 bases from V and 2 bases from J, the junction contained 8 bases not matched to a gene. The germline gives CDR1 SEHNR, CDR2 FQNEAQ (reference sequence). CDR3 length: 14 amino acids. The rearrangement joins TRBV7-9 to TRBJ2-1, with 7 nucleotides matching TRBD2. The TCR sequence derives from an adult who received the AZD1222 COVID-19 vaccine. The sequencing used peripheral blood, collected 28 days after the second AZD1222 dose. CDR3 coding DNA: TGTGCCACCTCCTTGGGGGGGGCCTACAATGAGCAGTTCTTC. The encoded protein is CATSLGGAYNEQFF. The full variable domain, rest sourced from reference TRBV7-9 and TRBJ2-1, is DTGVSQNPRHKITKRGQNVTFRCDPISEHNRLYWYRQTLGQGPEFLTYFQNEAQLEKSRLLSDRFSAERPKGSFSTLEIQRTEQGDSAMYLCATSLGGAYNEQFFGPGTRLTVL.